This TCR beta chain was sequenced in a study of blood T cell repertoires in COVID-19. Authors' analysis steps: It was from reference gene primer amplification that nucleated cell counts were estimated. Sequenced by immunoSEQ multiplex PCR; TCRdb stores in-frame clones only, minus some. V, J and clone size reflect that table, while D and trimming were determined from the DNA. This sample has some 120,000 clones; approximately 90% occur once, and the top ten carry over 1.5%. This receptor was obtained from a human donor in a cohort sampled during active COVID-19. Specimen: peripheral blood.

In nucleotides, the CDR3 is TGTGCCAGCAGTTCCGTAACACCTAGTCTTTACAATGAGCAGTTCTTC. Encoded protein: CASSSVTPSLYNEQFF. The chain joins TRBV28 to TRBJ2-1; D remains ambiguous. V lost 4 bases, J lost 4 bases, and 17 bases lay in between. This CDR3 spans 16 amino acids. Germline V gene lookup returns CDR1 MDHEN and CDR2 SYDVKM.